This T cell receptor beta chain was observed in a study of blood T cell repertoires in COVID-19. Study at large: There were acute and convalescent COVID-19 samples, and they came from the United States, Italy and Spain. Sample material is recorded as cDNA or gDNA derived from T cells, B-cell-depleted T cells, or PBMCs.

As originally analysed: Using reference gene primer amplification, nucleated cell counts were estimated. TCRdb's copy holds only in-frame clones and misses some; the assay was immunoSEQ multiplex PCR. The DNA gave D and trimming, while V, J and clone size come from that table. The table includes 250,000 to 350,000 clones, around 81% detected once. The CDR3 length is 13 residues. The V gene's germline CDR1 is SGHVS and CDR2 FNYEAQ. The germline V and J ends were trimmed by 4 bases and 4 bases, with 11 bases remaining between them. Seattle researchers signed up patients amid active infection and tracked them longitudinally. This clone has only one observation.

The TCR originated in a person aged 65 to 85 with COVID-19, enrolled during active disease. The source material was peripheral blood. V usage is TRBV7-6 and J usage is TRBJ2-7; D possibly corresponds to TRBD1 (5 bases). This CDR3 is CASSYTDSYEQYF. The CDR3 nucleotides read TGTGCCAGCAGCTACACCGACAGTTACGAGCAGTACTTC. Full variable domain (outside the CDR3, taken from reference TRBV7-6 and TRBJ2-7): GAGVSQSPRYKVTKRGQDVALRCDPISGHVSLYWYRQALGQGPEFLTYFNYEAQQDKSGLPNDRFSAERPEGSISTLTIQRTEQRDSAMYRCASSYTDSYEQYFGPGTRLTVT.